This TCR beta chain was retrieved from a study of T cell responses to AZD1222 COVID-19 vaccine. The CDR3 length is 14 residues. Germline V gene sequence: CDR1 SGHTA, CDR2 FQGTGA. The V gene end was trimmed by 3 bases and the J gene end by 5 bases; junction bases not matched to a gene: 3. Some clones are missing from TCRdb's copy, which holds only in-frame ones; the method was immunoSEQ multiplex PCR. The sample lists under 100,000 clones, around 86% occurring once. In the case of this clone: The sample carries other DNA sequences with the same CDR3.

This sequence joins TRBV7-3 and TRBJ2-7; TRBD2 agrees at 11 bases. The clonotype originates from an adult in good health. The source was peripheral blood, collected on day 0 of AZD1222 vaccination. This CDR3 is CASSLGTSGDEQYF. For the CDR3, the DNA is TGTGCCAGCAGCTTGGGGACTAGCGGCGACGAGCAGTACTTC.